The rows below give T cell receptor beta chains drawn from one sample of a study of blood T cell repertoires in COVID-19. Data came from immunoSEQ multiplex PCR; TCRdb stores just in-frame clones and leaves some out. In the table there are about 180,000 clones, roughly nine tenths of which are singletons. Sequencing used PBMCs or T cells enriched from blood (not recorded which). The receptors stem from a woman in her 40s with acute COVID-19. Both conserved end residues are part of each CDR3. A D gene is named only where the DNA matches it firmly. The size entry is marked missing in some rows and otherwise reads once, few, many or a size class.

clone size: once; D gene: .; V gene: TRBV11-1; J gene: TRBJ1-6; CDR3 protein: CASSLGRGNSPLHF; CDR3 DNA: TGTGCCAGCAGCTTAGGCAGGGGTAATTCACCCCTCCACTTT
clone size: .; D gene: .; V gene: TRBV18; J gene: TRBJ1-3; CDR3 protein: CASSSGGGTPGNTIYF; CDR3 DNA: TGTGCCAGCTCCTCGGGGGGAGGGACCCCTGGAAACACCATATATTTT
clone size: .; D gene: .; V gene: TRBV11-2; J gene: TRBJ1-2; CDR3 protein: CASSLRTGTNYGYTF; CDR3 DNA: TGTGCCAGCAGCTTAAGAACCGGGACAAACTATGGCTACACCTTC
clone size: .; D gene: .; V gene: TRBV7-8; J gene: TRBJ2-2; CDR3 protein: CASSSPGSGELFF; CDR3 DNA: TGTGCCAGCAGCTCGCCAGGGTCCGGGGAGCTGTTTTTT
clone size: once; D gene: TRBD1; V gene: TRBV12-3/TRBV12-4; J gene: TRBJ1-2; CDR3 protein: CASSPGGKDGYTF; CDR3 DNA: TGTGCCAGCAGTCCAGGGGGGAAGGATGGCTACACCTTC
clone size: .; D gene: TRBD2; V gene: TRBV7-2; J gene: TRBJ2-3; CDR3 protein: CASSYGGLTSTDTQYF; CDR3 DNA: TGTGCCAGCAGCTACGGGGGACTAACTAGCACAGATACGCAGTATTTT
clone size: .; D gene: TRBD1; V gene: TRBV3-1/TRBV3-2; J gene: TRBJ1-1; CDR3 protein: CASRPGQAKRWGTEAFF; CDR3 DNA: TGTGCCAGCAGGCCCGGACAGGCCAAAAGGTGGGGCACTGAAGCTTTCTTT
clone size: once; D gene: .; V gene: TRBV7-9; J gene: TRBJ2-7; CDR3 protein: CASSLDQGPYEQYF; CDR3 DNA: TGTGCCAGCAGCTTAGATCAGGGTCCCTACGAGCAGTACTTC
clone size: .; D gene: .; V gene: TRBV28; J gene: TRBJ2-2; CDR3 protein: CASSLADSLAGELFF; CDR3 DNA: TGTGCCAGCAGTTTAGCGGACTCCCTCGCCGGGGAGCTGTTTTTT
clone size: .; D gene: .; V gene: TRBV29-1; J gene: TRBJ2-1; CDR3 protein: CSAHFSMVSGRDYEQFF; CDR3 DNA: TGCAGCGCACACTTTTCTATGGTCAGCGGAAGGGATTATGAGCAGTTCTTC
clone size: .; D gene: TRBD1; V gene: TRBV19; J gene: TRBJ1-1; CDR3 protein: CASSIDRTGGTTLNTEAFF; CDR3 DNA: TGTGCCAGTAGTATAGACCGGACAGGGGGCACAACGTTGAACACTGAAGCTTTCTTT
clone size: .; D gene: .; V gene: TRBV15; J gene: TRBJ1-6; CDR3 protein: CATSREYRVPNSPLHF; CDR3 DNA: TGTGCCACCAGCAGAGAGTACAGGGTACCTAATTCACCCCTCCACTTT
clone size: .; D gene: .; V gene: TRBV15; J gene: TRBJ2-3; CDR3 protein: CATSRSGSTDTQYF; CDR3 DNA: TGTGCCACCAGCCGGTCGGGGAGCACAGATACGCAGTATTTT
clone size: .; D gene: .; V gene: TRBV15; J gene: TRBJ2-2; CDR3 protein: CATSRELGGRTGELFF; CDR3 DNA: TGTGCCACCAGCAGAGAGTTGGGGGGTAGAACCGGGGAGCTGTTTTTT
clone size: .; D gene: TRBD1; V gene: TRBV19; J gene: TRBJ2-2; CDR3 protein: CASRRTGGSTGELFF; CDR3 DNA: TGTGCCAGTAGGCGGACAGGGGGAAGCACCGGGGAGCTGTTTTTT
clone size: .; D gene: .; V gene: TRBV5-3; J gene: TRBJ2-2; CDR3 protein: CARSLELHTGELFF; CDR3 DNA: TGTGCCAGAAGCTTGGAGCTTCACACCGGGGAGCTGTTTTTT
clone size: once; D gene: TRBD1; V gene: TRBV5-6; J gene: TRBJ2-7; CDR3 protein: CASSGGTGSYEQYF; CDR3 DNA: TGTGCCAGCAGCGGCGGGACAGGAAGCTACGAGCAGTACTTC
clone size: once; D gene: .; V gene: TRBV11-2; J gene: TRBJ1-1; CDR3 protein: CASSGMGPARDTEAFF; CDR3 DNA: TGTGCCAGCAGCGGTATGGGGCCCGCGAGAGACACTGAAGCTTTCTTT
clone size: .; D gene: .; V gene: TRBV6-5; J gene: TRBJ2-7; CDR3 protein: CASTGFSSYEQYF; CDR3 DNA: TGTGCCAGTACAGGCTTTAGCTCCTACGAGCAGTACTTC
clone size: .; D gene: TRBD2; V gene: TRBV6-2/TRBV6-3; J gene: TRBJ2-7; CDR3 protein: CASSYSILAGVRNEQYF; CDR3 DNA: TGTGCCAGCAGTTACTCGATTCTAGCGGGAGTCCGCAACGAGCAGTACTTC
clone size: .; D gene: .; V gene: TRBV5-8; J gene: TRBJ1-4; CDR3 protein: CASSPRAGAFNEKLFF; CDR3 DNA: TGTGCCAGCAGCCCACGGGCGGGGGCATTTAATGAAAAACTGTTTTTT
clone size: .; D gene: .; V gene: TRBV30; J gene: TRBJ2-7; CDR3 protein: CAWSVGTLNAYEQYF; CDR3 DNA: TGTGCCTGGAGTGTTGGGACACTCAATGCCTACGAGCAGTACTTC